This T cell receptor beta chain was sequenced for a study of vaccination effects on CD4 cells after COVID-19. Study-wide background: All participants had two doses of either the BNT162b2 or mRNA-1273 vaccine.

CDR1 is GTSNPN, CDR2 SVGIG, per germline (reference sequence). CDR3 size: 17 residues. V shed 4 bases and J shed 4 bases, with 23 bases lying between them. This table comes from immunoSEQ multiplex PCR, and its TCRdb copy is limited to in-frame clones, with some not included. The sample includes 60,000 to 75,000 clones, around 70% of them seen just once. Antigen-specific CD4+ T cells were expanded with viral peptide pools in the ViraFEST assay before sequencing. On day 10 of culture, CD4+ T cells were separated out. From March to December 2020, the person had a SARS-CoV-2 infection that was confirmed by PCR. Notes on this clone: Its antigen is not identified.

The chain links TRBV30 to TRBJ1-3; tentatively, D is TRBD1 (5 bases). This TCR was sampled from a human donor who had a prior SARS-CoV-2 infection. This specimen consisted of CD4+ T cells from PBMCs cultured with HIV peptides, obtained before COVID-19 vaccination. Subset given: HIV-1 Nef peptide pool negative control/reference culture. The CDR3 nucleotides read TGTGCCTGGACACCGCGGGGGGGGAGAGTATCGGGAAACACCATATATTTT. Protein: CAWTPRGGRVSGNTIYF.